This entry is about one T cell receptor beta chain. Once extracted for a subset, genomic DNA was divided evenly among several immunoSEQ plates. Sequencing was performed with immunoSEQ multiplex PCR; in TCRdb, only in-frame clones are kept and a portion is missing. The sample lists 2 million to 2.5 million clones, about 90% occurring once. The CDR3 loop spans 14 amino acids. Trimming at V came to 3 bases and at J to 5 bases, leaving 1 base not matched to a gene. Germline V CDR1 and CDR2: SGHNT, YENEEA. These data originate in a study of shared clonotypes between healthy human individuals. The source of this sequence is a man younger than 30 in good health. Some clones in this sample may be carry-over from other donors' samples. The genes are TRBV11-3 and TRBJ2-5; 12 bases map to TRBD1. Input material: naive CD4+ T cells from PBMCs. Indicated subset: CD45RA+ positively selected. The chain's CDR3 is CASSLGTGGETQYF. The CDR3, as DNA: TGTGCCAGCAGCTTGGGGACAGGGGGCGAGACCCAGTACTTC.